This T cell receptor (beta chain) was identified during a study of blood T cell repertoires in COVID-19. The overall study: T cells, B-cell-depleted T cells, or PBMCs provided the cDNA or gDNA that served as material.

The CDR3 totals 13 residues. CDR1 is SNHLY, CDR2 FYNNEI, per germline. The participants were between about 18 and 89 years old and came from 24 US areas. Participant-given clinical history determined each cohort assignment. The study counted Cohort 3 donors as recovered given two negative PCRs, clearance, or symptom resolution. Repertoires were generated with immunoSEQ multiplex PCR, while TCRdb's copy carries only in-frame clones and drops some. The sample shows 300,000 to 400,000 clones, roughly 87% of them seen only once. The chain joins TRBV2 to TRBJ2-7; the D is unclear. The receptor was isolated from a woman between 25 and 40 years old who had recovered from COVID-19. Material: PBMCs or T cells enriched from blood (not recorded which). CDR3 region: CADRQASSYEQYF. As DNA, the CDR3 is TGTGCTGACCGGCAGGCGAGCTCCTACGAGCAGTACTTC.